The entry that follows covers one T cell receptor (beta chain) sequence. What this receptor recognizes is not known. Per-nucleotide qualities are absent, and no much larger clonotype sits a single base away. Two independent genomic DNA replicates were amplified for each sample, with approximately 0.5 ug used for blood and around 1.5 ug for tumor or normal breast. TCRB sequencing of genomic DNA was carried out with the ImmunoSeq Intro kit according to the manufacturer's instructions. Multiplex PCR ran 25 to 40 cycles with proprietary primers and spike-in control sequences for absolute quantification. An 87-bp fragment spanning the CDR3 and flanking V and J genes was sequenced with single-end 150-bp reads. Each lane of an Illumina MiSeq running version 3.0 chemistry carried seven multiplexed samples, with two replicates apiece. From the authors' description of their analysis: Raw data were processed with the vendor's proprietary pipeline, and both replicates were merged into a single result per sample. Productive rearrangements sharing the V-gene family, CDR3 amino acid sequence and J-gene segment were defined as clonotypes. Clonality was calculated as 1 minus the normalized Shannon entropy (Pielou evenness) of TCRB abundances. T cell density was estimated as total templates divided by the number of input cells, with the number of input cells inferred from the DNA input amount. Recon with default parameters was used to estimate total repertoire diversity and clonality. A clonotype was considered tumor-enriched if its abundance in tumor exceeded 0.1% and was at least 32-fold higher than its abundance in normal breast. What TCRdb holds here is the immuneACCESS table cut down to in-frame rearrangements. Part of the clones is not present; checked against another copy, under half of the missing clones reflect an unresolved V gene, and the others are unexplained. That table gives V, J and clone size, and the DNA gave D and trimming. Here the sample has 55,000 to 70,000 clones; approximately 80% occur a single time. Approximately 4.8% of the sample rests with the top ten.

This entry belongs to a study of early stage breast cancer tumors (dated by TCRdb to about 2017). At the level of the whole study: Of the 15 to 20 invasive breast tumors, about a dozen were found to be estrogen receptor-positive, progesterone receptor-positive and HER2-negative. A read coverage of roughly 10-fold per sample was achieved on average. A total of about 2.9 million templates, representing some 1,000,000 unique clonotypes, were detected across all samples. Of the roughly twelve ER+/PR+/HER2- tumors, eight were classified as invasive ductal carcinomas and four as invasive lobular carcinomas.

The study profiled bulk TCR beta-chain repertoires in matched peripheral blood, tumor and adjacent normal breast tissue taken from fewer than 20 patients with early-stage breast cancer. Before surgery, roughly 5-11 mL of whole blood was collected into EDTA tubes and then processed within 2 hours. Peripheral blood mononuclear cells were isolated by Ficoll-Paque centrifugation in SepMate-50 tubes. PBMCs were cryopreserved in about 90% FBS with about 10% DMSO in aliquots of about 1.7 to 4 million cells and stored in liquid nitrogen. The Qiagen AllPrep DNA/RNA Mini kit was used for genomic DNA extraction. What the research found in general, with its limitations: Because the cohort was small, a breakdown by tumor subtype could not be done. Enriched TCRB sequences shared across patients were mostly commonly generated sequences, unlikely to play an important role in the tumor microenvironment. Compared with adjacent normal breast tissue, tumors had higher clonality and roughly 2.5-fold greater T cell density. Repertoires from blood resembled normal breast more closely than tumor, and using blood as a reference for each tissue separated tumor from normal in most of the 16 patients. Chain pairing and functional markers such as CD4, CD8 and FOXP3 were not captured by bulk genomic DNA sequencing of unsorted cells.

Specimen: blood. The TCR sequence derives from a person aged 40 to 49 with breast cancer.

The DNA sequence is given as TGTGCCAGCAGTGAAAGTTTCCGGACAGCCTCCTACGAGCAGTACTTC. It encodes CASSESFRTASYEQYF. The rearranged segments are TRBV6-1 and TRBJ2-7, with TRBD1 perhaps the D gene, on 6 matching bases. Trimming at the junction amounts to 2 bases on V and 0 bases on J, and the germline ends lie 14 bases apart. From the cysteine up to the phenylalanine, the CDR3 has a length of 16 residues. The DNA shown is the 48-base CDR3, in frame from base 1. Per the germline V gene, MNHNS is the CDR1 and SASEGT is the CDR2.